The clone carrying this T cell receptor (beta chain) is judged medium-sized. The antigen remains unidentified. After autologous stem cell transplantation all patients relapsed, and prior brentuximab vedotin exposure differed between cohorts. This entry comes from a study of PD-1 blockade in classical Hodgkin lymphoma. Study as a whole: Intravenous delivery of nivolumab at 3 mg/kg to patients occurred every 2 weeks.

Whole-study results and caveats: Newly diagnosed patients had diversity similar to the baseline diversity of complete responders. Later analyses included only patients treated at least 1 year post-ASCT.

Profiling relied on immunoSEQ multiplex PCR, and the TCRdb table lists in-frame clones only, not all of them. This table has approximately 5,000 clones, approximately 66% appearing once. The CDR3 extends over 14 amino acids. CDR1 and CDR2 from the germline V gene are MNHEY and SVGAGI. Deletions cut 2 bases from V and 2 bases from J, with 7 bases between. The sequenced sample was peripheral blood mononuclear cells (PBMCs), obtained before the second cycle of nivolumab. The source is a human donor with classical Hodgkin lymphoma. The chain joins TRBV6-5 to TRBJ2-1; tentatively, D is TRBD1 (5 bases). The CDR3 region has the DNA TGTGCCAGCAGTTACCAGGGTGCCTACAATGAGCAGTTCTTC. Amino acids: CASSYQGAYNEQFF.